The 26 T cell receptor beta chains given below trace back to one sample, sequenced in a study of cytomegalovirus exposure and HLA in healthy donors. Primers for the PCR totalled 60 Vbeta and 13 Jbeta. TCRdb's table, derived via immunoSEQ multiplex PCR, lists solely in-frame clones and lacks some. The sample gives about 160,000 clones, 85% of which show up once; around 2.1% is in the top ten. Sequencing input: PBMCs. These receptors originate from a young man in good health and CMV-seropositive.

The chain links TRBV27 to TRBJ1-6; no reliable D call. Germline lookup yields CDR1 MNHEY and CDR2 SMNVEV (reference sequence). CDR3 length: 18 amino acids. V gave up 2 bases and J gave up 3 bases, with 17 bases separating them. The CDR3 loop reads CASSLMVTPGNYNSPLHF. CDR3 nucleotides: TGTGCCAGCAGTTTAATGGTAACGCCGGGGAACTATAATTCACCCCTCCACTTT.

The chain has TRBV6-5 and TRBJ2-7, with 9 bases fitting TRBD2. Germline V gene data show CDR1 as MNHEY and CDR2 as SVGAGI. The CDR3 extends over 15 amino acids. Losses at the gene ends were 0 bases for V and 4 bases for J; bases not matched to a gene: 4. CDR3 in DNA: TGTGCCAGCAGTTACTCCGCGGCGGGGGGGTACGAGCAGTACTTC. It codes for CASSYSAAGGYEQYF.

In DNA, the CDR3 is TGTGCCATCAGTGAGTCTCCAGGTAATGTGGATGGCTACACCTTC. The encoded protein is CAISESPGNVDGYTF. The chain links TRBV10-3 to TRBJ1-2; D is ambiguous. The germline gives CDR1 ENHRY, CDR2 SYGVKD. Trimming shortened V by 0 bases and J by 6 bases, and 14 bases separated the two germline ends. The CDR3 loop spans 15 amino acids.

This clone was detected only a few times. One junction end does not reproduce the germline sequence, and a read error may be involved. This sequence joins TRBV7-9 and TRBJ1-2; 11 bases line up with TRBD1. The CDR3 has 17 amino acids. The germline CDR1 and CDR2 sequences are SEHNR and FQNEAQ (reference sequence). In nucleotides, the CDR3 is TGTTCCAGCAGCTTAGGGTCTGAGGGACAGGGGGTTTATGGCTACACCTTC. It is translated as CSSSLGSEGQGVYGYTF.

This clone was picked up one time. The CDR3 nucleotides are TGTGCCAGTAGTACCGTAGCGGGGGGCGGGAATGAGCAGTTCTTC. Translating gives CASSTVAGGGNEQFF. The rearrangement links TRBV19 to TRBJ2-1, with 10 bases that match TRBD2. Germline CDR1 reads LNHDA; CDR2 reads SQIVND (reference sequence). J gave up 7 bases and V 4 bases, and 7 bases lay outside the gene matches. CDR3 length: 15 amino acids.

The chain links TRBV29-1 to TRBJ1-1, with a possible D match to TRBD1 (5 bases). Germline assignment: CDR1 SQVTM and CDR2 ANQGSEA. The length of the CDR3 is 14 residues. V lost 4 bases and J lost 3, with 15 bases in between. CDR3 DNA: TGCAGCGTTGCCCTCAGGGCGGCGGACACTGAAGCTTTCTTT. It specifies CSVALRAADTEAFF.

V usage is TRBV2 and J usage is TRBJ2-7, with D possibly matching TRBD1 (6 bases). The CDR3 is 15 amino acids. Germline V gene sequence: CDR1 SNHLY, CDR2 FYNNEI. V dropped 4 bases and J dropped 0 bases, with 13 bases sitting between them. The DNA of the CDR3 is TGTGCCAGCAGTGGGGGACACCATAGCTCCTACGAGCAGTACTTC. Protein sequence: CASSGGHHSSYEQYF.

The rearrangement uses TRBV7-9 and TRBJ2-5; 10 positions match TRBD2. J gave up 5 bases and V 5 bases, and 11 bases lay outside the gene matches. This CDR3 has 16 residues. CDR1 is SEHNR, CDR2 FQNEAQ, per germline (reference sequence). CDR3 residues: CASSKLLAGSRETQYF. The CDR3 nucleotides read TGTGCCAGCAGCAAACTACTAGCGGGGAGCCGGGAGACCCAGTACTTC.

The chain combines TRBV29-1 with TRBJ2-3; 10 nucleotides agree with TRBD1. V shed 0 bases, J shed 9 bases, and the junction held 15 bases outside the gene matches. The V gene's germline CDR1 is SQVTM and CDR2 ANQGSEA. The CDR3 extends over 17 amino acids. The CDR3 region has the DNA TGCAGCGTTGAAGATGAAGGGGACAGGGGCCTGTTTGAGACGCAGTATTTT. It translates to CSVEDEGDRGLFETQYF.

V usage is TRBV6-5 and J usage is TRBJ1-5; tentatively, D is TRBD1 (6 bases). Per germline, CDR1 MNHEY and CDR2 SVGAGI. The CDR3 contains 14 residues. Trimming removed 6 bases at V and 1 base at J, with 10 bases between. CDR3 sequence reads: CASSRTESNQPQHF. In DNA form, the CDR3 reads TGTGCCAGCAGCCGGACAGAGAGCAATCAGCCCCAGCATTTT.

The CDR3 nucleotides read TGTGCCAGCCGACTAGCTGGCATCGGGGAGCTGTTTTTT. Amino acid sequence: CASRLAGIGELFF. The chain links TRBV7-8 to TRBJ2-2; 7 nucleotides align to TRBD2. Germline assignment: CDR1 SGHVS and CDR2 FQNEAQ. CDR3 size: 13 residues. With 8 bases clipped from V and 7 bases from J, the junction kept 7 bases outside the gene matches.

J is TRBJ2-5 and V is TRBV7-9; TRBD2 agrees at 10 bases. This CDR3 spans 14 amino acids. Germline V lookup: CDR1 SEHNR, CDR2 FQNEAQ (reference sequence). J was trimmed by 5 bases and V by 5 bases; bases with no gene match: 5. Here the CDR3 DNA reads TGTGCCAGCAGCGCGTCTAGCGGGGGTGAGACCCAGTACTTC. This gives the protein CASSASSGGETQYF. The full variable domain, with the rest looked up from reference TRBV7-9 and TRBJ2-5, is DTGVSQNPRHKITKRGQNVTFRCDPISEHNRLYWYRQTLGQGPEFLTYFQNEAQLEKSRLLSDRFSAERPKGSFSTLEIQRTEQGDSAMYLCASSASSGGETQYFGPGTRLLVL.

In its sample, this clone was seen a few times. This sequence joins TRBV11-2 and TRBJ1-2; maybe TRBD1 (6 bases). The germline V and J ends were trimmed by 4 bases and 4 bases, with 13 bases remaining between them. This CDR3 comprises 14 residues. Germline assignment: CDR1 SGHAT and CDR2 FQNNGV. As DNA, the CDR3 is TGTGCCAGCAGCTCTTATCAGGGGACCTATGGCTACACCTTC. Translation gives CASSSYQGTYGYTF.

The V and J genes are TRBV7-8 and TRBJ1-2; D is unresolved. The CDR3 has 14 amino acids. CDR1 is SGHVS and CDR2 is FQNEAQ in the germline V gene. Trimming shortened V by 1 base and J by 2 bases, and 8 bases separated the two germline ends. The CDR3, as DNA: TGTGCCAGCAGCTTAGGAGGGATCAACTATGGCTACACCTTC. Protein product: CASSLGGINYGYTF.

This clone was seen only a few times. This chain joins TRBV4-1 and TRBJ2-7, with D uncertain. CDR3 length: 14 amino acids. Germline V gives CDR1 MGHRA, CDR2 YSYEKL. Trimming left V 2 bases short and J 5 bases short, with 13 bases between. The CDR3 DNA follows: TGCGCCAGCAGCCAAAACTACCTGACCGACGAGCAGTACTTC. This sequence encodes CASSQNYLTDEQYF.

The rearrangement joins TRBV2 to TRBJ1-5, with TRBD1 as a possible D gene (5 bases). The CDR3 covers 12 residues. Germline V gene sequence: CDR1 SNHLY, CDR2 FYNNEI. The V end was cut by 4 bases, the J end by 9 bases, with 10 bases between. Here the CDR3 reads CASSGQSGPQHF. The CDR3 nucleotides read TGTGCCAGCAGTGGACAGTCCGGGCCCCAGCATTTT.

This clone was found a few times. CDR3 in DNA: TGTGCCAGCAGCTTAGGGGGCCGCCAGCCCCAGCATTTT. Translating it yields CASSLGGRQPQHF. The chain uses TRBV7-2 and TRBJ1-5; perhaps TRBD1 as D (5 bases). CDR1 SGHTA and CDR2 FQGNSA come from the germline V gene. With 1 base removed from V and 7 bases from J, the gap between germline ends came to 8 bases. CDR3 length equals 13 residues.

In its sample, this clone was seen once. This rearrangement joins TRBV2 to TRBJ2-5, with 9 bases matching TRBD2. This CDR3 has 14 amino acids. In germline, CDR1 is SNHLY, CDR2 FYNNEI. J lost 7 bases, V lost 4 bases, and 7 bases had no gene match. The CDR3 region is CASSVAGASGTQYF. DNA of the CDR3: TGTGCCAGCAGTGTAGCGGGGGCATCGGGGACCCAGTACTTC.

The chain uses TRBV7-2 and TRBJ2-7; TRBD1 might be the D (7 bases). The germline gives CDR1 SGHTA, CDR2 FQGNSA. V was cut by 8 bases and J by 3 bases, with 14 bases left in between. CDR3 length equals 13 residues. The CDR3 DNA reads TGTGCCAGCCGGCGGGACAGCTACTACGAGCAGTACTTC. Protein: CASRRDSYYEQYF.

The chain recombines TRBV4-1 with TRBJ1-6; TRBD1 aligns across 7 bases. Trimming cost V 1 base and J 10 bases; bases outside gene matches: 7. The CDR3 consists of 15 residues. Germline V CDR1 and CDR2: MGHRA, YSYEKL. The CDR3 loop reads CASSQVDRERSPLHF. The CDR3 nucleotides read TGCGCCAGCAGCCAAGTAGACAGGGAAAGGTCACCCCTCCACTTT.

This clone was counted once. The chain uses TRBV28 and TRBJ1-5; the match to TRBD1 covers 7 bases. Per the germline V gene, CDR1 is MDHEN and CDR2 is SYDVKM. The junction had 7 bases not matched to a gene; V was cut back by 5 bases and J by 0 bases. This CDR3 comprises 16 residues. Here the CDR3 reads CASSQITGVSNQPQHF. CDR3 nucleotides: TGTGCCAGCAGTCAAATAACAGGGGTTAGCAATCAGCCCCAGCATTTT.

The V and J genes are TRBV5-1 and TRBJ2-1, with 7 bases fitting TRBD1. The CDR3 has 15 residues. Germline trimming cut 2 bases from V and 4 bases from J; bases unmatched to any gene: 6. Germline CDR1 and CDR2: SGHRS and YFSETQ. The CDR3 DNA reads as TGCGCCAGCAGCTTCTCCGGGACAGAGTACAATGAGCAGTTCTTC. Its translation: CASSFSGTEYNEQFF.

This chain joins TRBV28 and TRBJ1-1; D call uncertain. The V end lost 11 bases, the J end lost 5 bases, and 9 bases lay between the germline ends. CDR3 length: 10 amino acids. Germline-derived CDR1 and CDR2 are MDHEN and SYDVKM. DNA of the CDR3: TGTGCCGCTGGCCGAACTGAAGCTTTCTTT. This translates into CAAGRTEAFF.

The CDR3 DNA follows: TGCGCCAGCAGCCTCGGGACAGGGGTCACTGAAGCTTTCTTT. Translation gives CASSLGTGVTEAFF. The chain links TRBV4-3 to TRBJ1-1, with TRBD1 matching 10 bases. CDR1 and CDR2 from the germline V gene are LGHNA and YSLEER. J lost 4 bases, V lost 4 bases, and 3 bases had no gene match. This CDR3 comprises 14 residues.

The gene calls are TRBV2 and TRBJ1-6; D may be TRBD1 (5 bases). The V and J ends lost 1 base and 7 bases respectively, with 17 bases between them. Per the germline V gene, CDR1 is SNHLY and CDR2 is FYNNEI. There are 17 residues in the CDR3. The DNA of the CDR3 is TGTGCCAGCAGTGAAGTTGCAGGGATGGGGTCGAATTCACCCCTCCACTTT. Translated, it gives CASSEVAGMGSNSPLHF.

J is TRBJ2-7 and V is TRBV7-2; TRBD2 aligns across 12 bases. The CDR3 runs to 16 residues. Germline CDR1 reads SGHTA; CDR2 reads FQGNSA. Losses at the gene ends were 1 base for V and 4 bases for J; bases not matched to a gene: 5. The CDR3 nucleotides read TGTGCCAGCAGCTTAGTCTCTAGCGGGGGGGGTTACGAGCAGTACTTC. Protein sequence: CASSLVSSGGGYEQYF.